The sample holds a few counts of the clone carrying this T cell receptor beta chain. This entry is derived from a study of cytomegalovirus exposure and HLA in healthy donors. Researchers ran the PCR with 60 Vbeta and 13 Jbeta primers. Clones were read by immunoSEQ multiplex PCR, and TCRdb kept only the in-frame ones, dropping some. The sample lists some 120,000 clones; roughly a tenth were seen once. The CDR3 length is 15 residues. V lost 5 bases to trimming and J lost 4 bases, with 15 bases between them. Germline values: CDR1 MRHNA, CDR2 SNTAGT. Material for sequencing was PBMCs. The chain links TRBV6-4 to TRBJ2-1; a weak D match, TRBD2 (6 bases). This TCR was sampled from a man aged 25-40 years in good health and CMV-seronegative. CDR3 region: CASSRTGTGYNEQFF. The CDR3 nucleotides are TGTGCCAGCAGTAGAACCGGGACTGGGTACAATGAGCAGTTCTTC.